These 26 T cell receptor beta chains share one sample of origin, sequenced in a study of esophageal squamous cell carcinoma under preoperative chemotherapy. Via MiXCR, TCRdb re-called the PCR reads, giving one row per CDR3 protein. The data contain roughly 9,300 distinct CDR3 sequences, over 40% of them seen just once; the ten biggest clones take up 12% to 15%. Time point noted: after preoperative PTX-NDP chemotherapy. This material was acquired from a patient given preoperative chemotherapy. The receptors stem from a human donor with esophageal squamous cell carcinoma. The donor label of this sample is uncertain.

This clonotype ranks as medium-sized (0.01 to 0.1%). V gene TRBV6-1 combines with J gene TRBJ1-1; tentatively, D is TRBD1 (5 bases). Trimming took off 5 bases at V and 3 bases at J, with 10 bases between the two ends. This CDR3 comprises 13 residues. Germline V gene lookup returns CDR1 MNHNS and CDR2 SASEGT. CDR3 amino acids: CASSTGVYTEAFF. The CDR3 region has the DNA TGTGCCAGCAGTACGGGGGTTTACACTGAAGCTTTCTTT.

The chain combines TRBV6-1 with TRBJ2-5, with 8 bases aligning to TRBD1. The J call may be in error: the DNA end matches TRBJ2-7 better. This CDR3 has 14 residues. Germline V lookup: CDR1 MNHNS, CDR2 SASEGT. CDR3 residues: CASSQQGGSYEQYF. The CDR3 DNA reads as TGTGCCAGCAGTCAACAGGGGGGCTCCTACGAGCAGTACTTC.

About this clonotype: Relative to the germline gene, one junction end is altered; a read error may explain this. This chain connects TRBV12-3 or TRBV12-4 to TRBJ2-3; 8 bases map to TRBD2. The CDR3 is 16 residues long. CDR3 region: CASTMGRLAGPDTQYF. The CDR3 DNA sequence: TGTGCCAGCACCATGGGACGGCTAGCGGGTCCAGATACGCAGTATTTC.

This clonotype is a singleton in its sample. One junction end disagrees with the germline gene, perhaps due to a read error. The chain carries TRBV7-2 and TRBJ2-2; no firm D call. The CDR3 is made up of 13 amino acids. Per the germline V gene, CDR1 is SGHTA and CDR2 is FQGNSA. CDR3 amino acids: CASSFWGSKELFF. The CDR3, as DNA: TGTGCCAGCAGCTTCTGGGGATCCAAGGAGCTGTTCTTT.

The table lists this clonotype with many counts. The chain combines TRBV5-6 with TRBJ2-5, with TRBD2 matching over 10 bases. Germline assignment: CDR1 SGHDT and CDR2 YYEEEE. The CDR3 spans 15 residues. Trimming at V came to 1 base and at J to 11 bases, leaving 11 bases not matched to a gene. The CDR3 region is CASSLLAGARNEQYF. DNA for the CDR3: TGTGCCAGCAGCTTGCTAGCGGGGGCGAGGAATGAGCAGTACTTC.

On this clonotype itself: The junction departs from germline at one end; a sequencing error may be responsible. The J gene is TRBJ2-3, the V gene TRBV6-1, with 7 bases identical to TRBD2. Germline V gene data show CDR1 as MNHNS and CDR2 as SASEGT. The CDR3 contains 16 residues. In DNA, the CDR3 is TGTGCCAGCACCAGACTGGGGGGGTGGGTCAAAAATATGCAGTATTTC. This sequence encodes CASTRLGGWVKNMQYF.

This clonotype is deemed medium-sized. The chain carries TRBV12-3 or TRBV12-4 and TRBJ2-1, with 9 nucleotides matching TRBD2. V lost 5 bases to trimming and J lost 5 bases; unmatched junction nucleotides: 7. This CDR3 has 15 amino acids. DNA of the CDR3: TGTGCCAGCAGTCCGCGGGAGGGTATAAACAATGAGCAGTTCTTC. This sequence encodes CASSPREGINNEQFF.

In the case of this clonotype: A read error may account for a junction end that differs from germline. This chain joins TRBV6-1 and TRBJ2-1; maybe TRBD1 (6 bases). The CDR3 length is 13 residues. Germline V gives CDR1 MNHNS, CDR2 SASEGT. The DNA for the CDR3 is TGTCCCAGGGGCTGTGCGAACGAAAAGGAGCAGTTTTTT. Translated: CPRGCANEKEQFF.

Remarks on this clonotype: One end of the junction is discordant with germline, which a read error may explain. The chain is built from TRBV6-1 and TRBJ2-4, with D tentatively TRBD2 (6 bases). This CDR3 has 15 amino acids. Germline values: CDR1 MNHNS, CDR2 SASEGT. The CDR3 DNA sequence: TGTGCCAGCAAATCGGGGGTGTGCGACAAAAACATTCAGTACTTT. As protein: CASKSGVCDKNIQYF.

This chain uses TRBV27 with TRBJ2-1, with D perhaps assigned TRBD1 or TRBD2 (5 bases each). Trimming stripped 6 bases from V and 0 bases from J, with 18 bases between. The CDR3 extends over 17 amino acids. The germline CDR1 and CDR2 sequences are MNHEY and SMNVEV (reference sequence). The CDR3 sequence is CASSINRDESSYNEQFF. In DNA, the CDR3 is TGTGCCAGCAGCATCAACCGGGACGAATCCTCCTACAATGAGCAGTTCTTC.

This clonotype was detected many times. The rearrangement links TRBV7-2 to TRBJ2-3; D gene uncertain. There are 13 residues in the CDR3. The V and J ends lost 2 bases and 4 bases respectively, with 7 bases between them. Looked up from germline, CDR1 is SGHTA and CDR2 is FQGNSA. CDR3 bases: TGTGCCAGCAGCTTATTCGGGCCAGATACGCAGTATTTT. Translation gives CASSLFGPDTQYF.

This clonotype was detected only a few times. The rearrangement links TRBV7-6 to TRBJ2-2; 7 positions match TRBD1. With 5 bases clipped from V and 6 bases from J, the junction kept 3 bases outside the gene matches. The CDR3 is 13 amino acids. Per the germline V gene, CDR1 is SGHVS and CDR2 is FNYEAQ. Written as DNA, the CDR3 is TGTGCCAGCAGCCAAGGGACAGCCGGGGAGCTGTTTTTT. It is translated as CASSQGTAGELFF. Together with reference TRBV7-6 and TRBJ2-2, the CDR3 gives the full variable domain: GAGVSQSPRYKVTKRGQDVALRCDPISGHVSLYWYRQALGQGPEFLTYFNYEAQQDKSGLPNDRFSAERPEGSISTLTIQRTEQRDSAMYRCASSQGTAGELFFGEGSRLTVL.

This clonotype was seen many times. The chain carries TRBV4-1 and TRBJ1-3; D unclear. The length of the CDR3 is 15 residues. V lost 1 base, J lost 0 bases, and 7 bases lay in between. Germline lookup yields CDR1 MGHRA and CDR2 YSYEKL. The CDR3: CASSQVQVSGNTIYF. The CDR3 DNA reads as TGCGCCAGCAGCCAAGTGCAGGTCTCTGGAAACACCATATATTTT.

This clonotype was counted at least ten times. This sequence joins TRBV10-1 and TRBJ1-4; D possibly corresponds to TRBD1 (6 bases). Germline V gene lookup returns CDR1 WNHNN and CDR2 SYGVQD (reference sequence). The CDR3 totals 14 residues. V was pared by 6 bases and J by 15 bases, with 23 bases between. Here the CDR3 DNA reads TGCGCCAGCAGAGTCCCGGGACACCGGTTTGGGGTGTTTTTT. Its translation: CASRVPGHRFGVFF.

This chain joins TRBV6-4 and TRBJ1-1, with D uncertain. CDR1 and CDR2 (germline): MRHNA, SNTAGT. Trimming left V 8 bases short and J 1 base short, with 11 bases between. CDR3 length: 13 amino acids. CDR3 in amino acids: CASASSANTEAFF. The CDR3 region has the DNA TGTGCCAGCGCCTCCAGTGCGAACACTGAAGCTTTCTTT.

This clonotype was observed a handful of times. The rearrangement links TRBV6-5 to TRBJ2-1; D is uncertain. The CDR3 extends over 11 amino acids. The V gene lost 2 bases and the J gene lost 7 bases, with 3 bases spanning the gap. The germline V gene has CDR1 MNHEY and CDR2 SVGAGI. As DNA, the CDR3 is TGTGCCAGCAGTTACGAAAATGAGCAGTTCTTC. This translates into CASSYENEQFF.

The chain employs TRBV18 and TRBJ1-6, with no clear D. In germline, CDR1 is KGHSH, CDR2 LQKENI. The germline V and J ends were trimmed by 2 bases and 7 bases, with 9 bases remaining between them. This CDR3 contains 14 residues. This chain's CDR3 is CASSPEGLNSPLHF. Here the CDR3 DNA reads TGTGCCAGCTCACCAGAGGGATTAAATTCACCCCTCCACTTT.

This chain uses TRBV7-8 with TRBJ2-4; 10 nucleotides agree with TRBD2. The CDR3 extends over 14 amino acids. Germline CDR1 is SGHVS and CDR2 is FQNEAQ. The CDR3 nucleotides read TGTGCGGGCAGCGGGGGGGGTGCAGGAGAGATTCAGTACTTC. The encoded protein is CAGSGGGAGEIQYF.

This clonotype was seen a few times. The J gene is TRBJ2-1, the V gene TRBV27; no clear D. The CDR3 spans 13 residues. Germline assignment: CDR1 MNHEY and CDR2 SMNVEV (reference sequence). Trimming pared 2 bases from V and 6 bases from J, leaving 8 bases between. The CDR3 is CASSLVRFNEQFF. CDR3 in DNA: TGTGCCAGCAGTTTAGTCAGATTCAATGAGCAGTTCTTC.

This chain connects TRBV6-1 to TRBJ1-5; D not resolved. Germline V gene data show CDR1 as MNHNS and CDR2 as SASEGT. This CDR3 is 12 amino acids long. V was cut by 8 bases and J by 4 bases, with 9 bases left in between. The DNA for the CDR3 is TGTGCCAGCTCTAACCCGAATCAGCCCCAGCATTTT. This sequence encodes CASSNPNQPQHF.

As for this clonotype: The junction departs from germline at one end; a sequencing error may be responsible. This chain joins TRBV6-5 and TRBJ2-3; D perhaps matches TRBD2 (7 bases). The J call is in doubt because the DNA end fits TRBJ2-7 better. Looked up from germline, CDR1 is MNHEY and CDR2 is SVGAGI. CDR3 length equals 17 residues. The CDR3 spells CARSCPAGAGVRDTQYF. DNA of the CDR3: TGTGCCCGCAGTTGTCCGGCGGGGGCGGGAGTGAGAGATACGCAGTACTTC.

The sample holds many counts of this clonotype. The V and J genes are TRBV6-1 and TRBJ2-1; a possible D gene is TRBD2 (7 bases). Germline-derived CDR1 and CDR2 are MNHNS and SASEGT. V gave up 7 bases and J gave up 7 bases, with 20 bases separating them. The CDR3 is made up of 15 amino acids. CDR3 loop: CASNGGRGSENEQFF. The CDR3 nucleotides are TGTGCCAGCAATGGGGGGAGGGGGTCGGAAAATGAGCAGTTCTTC.

The chain recombines TRBV11-1 with TRBJ2-5, with TRBD2 matching over 12 bases. The J call may be in error: the DNA end matches TRBJ2-1 better. CDR1 and CDR2 from the germline V gene are SGHAT and FQDESV (reference sequence). This CDR3 has 15 amino acids. CDR3 in DNA: TGTGCCAGCAGCTACGGACTAGCGGGGCAAGAGACCCAGTTCTTC. Amino acids: CASSYGLAGQETQFF.

Note on this clonotype: One junction end disagrees with the germline gene, perhaps due to a read error. The rearrangement joins TRBV12-5 to TRBJ2-5; D is possibly TRBD1 (6 bases). Germline CDR1 LGHNT, CDR2 FRNRAP. The length of the CDR3 is 15 residues. The CDR3 DNA is TGTGCTAGTGGTTTGGGTACAGGGTACCAAGAGACCCAGTACTTT. It codes for CASGLGTGYQETQYF.

Sample share makes this clonotype large (0.1 to 1%). The chain is built from TRBV7-2 and TRBJ2-1, with D perhaps TRBD2 (6 bases). Per germline, CDR1 SGHTA and CDR2 FQGNSA. V gave up 1 base and J gave up 10 bases, with 17 bases separating them. The CDR3 is 15 amino acids. Here the CDR3 reads CASSLDRQRVFEQFF. The CDR3 DNA reads as TGTGCCAGCAGCTTAGATAGGCAGCGGGTGTTCGAGCAGTTCTTC.

This clonotype occurred a few times. This rearrangement joins TRBV7-2 to TRBJ2-1, with 7 bases aligning to TRBD2. The length of the CDR3 is 15 residues. V dropped 1 base and J dropped 5; count of bases not matched to a gene: 5. Germline CDR1 reads SGHTA; CDR2 reads FQGNSA. In DNA, the CDR3 is TGTGCCAGCAGCTTAGATTCTAGCGGAAACAATGAGCAGTTCTTC. Translation gives CASSLDSSGNNEQFF. The variable domain in full, completed from reference TRBV7-2 and TRBJ2-1, reads GAGVSQSPSNKVTEKGKDVELRCDPISGHTALYWYRQSLGQGLEFLIYFQGNSAPDKSGLPSDRFSAERTGGSVSTLTIQRTQQEDSAVYLCASSLDSSGNNEQFFGPGTRLTVL.